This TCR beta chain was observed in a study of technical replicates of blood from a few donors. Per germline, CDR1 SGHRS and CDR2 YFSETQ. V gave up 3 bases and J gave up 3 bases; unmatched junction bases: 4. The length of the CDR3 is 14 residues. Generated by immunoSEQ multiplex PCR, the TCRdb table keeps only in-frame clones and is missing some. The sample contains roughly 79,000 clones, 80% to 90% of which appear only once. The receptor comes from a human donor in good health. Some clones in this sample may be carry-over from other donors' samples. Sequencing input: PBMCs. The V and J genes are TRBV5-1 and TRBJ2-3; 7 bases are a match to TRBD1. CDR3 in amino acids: CASSSLTGTDTQYF. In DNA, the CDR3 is TGCGCCAGCAGCTCTCTGACAGGGACAGATACGCAGTATTTT. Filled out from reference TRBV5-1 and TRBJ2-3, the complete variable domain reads KAGVTQTPRYLIKTRGQQVTLSCSPISGHRSVSWYQQTPGQGLQFLFEYFSETQRNKGNFPGRFSGRQFSNSRSEMNVSTLELGDSALYLCASSSLTGTDTQYFGPGTRLTVL.